These T cell receptor beta chains were read from a single sample in a study of PD-1 blockade in classical Hodgkin lymphoma. TCRdb's table, derived via immunoSEQ multiplex PCR, lists solely in-frame clones and lacks some. Here the sample spans approximately 61,000 clones, roughly nine tenths being singletons. The starting material was peripheral blood mononuclear cells (PBMCs), obtained at baseline. The source of these receptors is a human donor with classical Hodgkin lymphoma. CDR3s include the opening cysteine and the closing phenylalanine or tryptophan. D genes are given only for firm matches. A row's size may be missing; if present it is once, few, many or a size class.

TRBJ1-1 - TRBV7-8 - TGTGCCAGCAGCTCGGGTCTCTCTGAAGCTTTCTTT CASSSGLSEAFF
TRBJ2-3 few TRBV11-1 - TGTGCCAGCAGCTTAGATCCCGGACGGGTCTTTCGGGCGACGCAGTATTTT CASSLDPGRVFRATQYF
TRBJ1-4 once TRBV19 - TGTGCCAGTAACCAAGAATCGGAAAAACTGTTTTTT CASNQESEKLFF
TRBJ1-5 - TRBV16 - TGTGCCAGCAGCCATAGGGAAAACGGCAATCAGCCCCAGCATTTT CASSHRENGNQPQHF
TRBJ2-5 - TRBV27 - TGTGCCAGCAGTTTTTGGAGTAGCCGGGAGACCCAGTACTTC CASSFWSSRETQYF
TRBJ1-1 - TRBV7-2 - TGTGCCAGCAGCTCCACTGCCTTGAACACTGAAGCTTTCTTT CASSSTALNTEAFF
TRBJ2-7 - TRBV6-5 TRBD1 TGTGCCAGCACCCAGACAGGGGGTTCCTACGAGCAGTACTTC CASTQTGGSYEQYF
TRBJ1-2 - TRBV6-6 TRBD1 TGTGCCACCAATTCACAGGGTCAGGGGGGCTATGGCTACACCTTC CATNSQGQGGYGYTF
TRBJ2-7 - TRBV27 - TGTGCCAGCAGTTTAAACGGTGGGCGGAAAACCTACGAGCAGTACTTC CASSLNGGRKTYEQYF
TRBJ1-5 - TRBV19 - TGTGCCAGTAGTATCGAAGGGGGGGCCCTCCAGCCCCAGCATTTT CASSIEGGALQPQHF
TRBJ2-2 - TRBV29-1 - TGCAGCCTTCTTTGCGGGGAGCTGTTTTTT CSLLCGELFF
TRBJ1-6 - TRBV15 - TGTGCCACCTCCGGGACTCGGAGTTCACCCCTCCACTTT CATSGTRSSPLHF
TRBJ2-1 - TRBV6-1 - TGTGCCAGCAGGCTCGTGACAGGAGGCTACAATGAGCAGTTCTTC CASRLVTGGYNEQFF
TRBJ1-2 - TRBV7-9 - TGTGCCAGCAGCCGGCAAGCGTATGGCTACACCTTC CASSRQAYGYTF
TRBJ2-1 - TRBV29-1 - TGCAGCGTGGCTCGGGGCAGCTACAATGAGCAGTTCTTC CSVARGSYNEQFF
TRBJ2-5 - TRBV12-5 - TGTGCTAGTGGTTTGGAAGAGACCCAGTACTTC CASGLEETQYF
TRBJ2-5 - TRBV20-1 - TGCAGTGCTAGAGTGGGCCATACCCAGTACTTC CSARVGHTQYF
TRBJ2-7 - TRBV7-9 TRBD1 TGTGCCAGCAGCCAGGGGGCAGGGGGCTCCTACGAGCAGTACTTC CASSQGAGGSYEQYF
TRBJ1-1 - TRBV7-9 - TGTGCCAGCAGCCCTCTGCAAGGGAACACTGAAGCTTTCTTT CASSPLQGNTEAFF
TRBJ2-5 - TRBV6-1 - TGTGCCAGCAGTGGCCCCAGCCCGACCCAGTACTTC CASSGPSPTQYF
TRBJ1-5 - TRBV10-2 - TGCGCCAGCAGTGATGGCAGGGGCAATCAGCCCCAGCATTTT CASSDGRGNQPQHF
TRBJ2-1 - TRBV10-3 - TGTGCCATCAGTGAGAGGAACAGTGTCAAGAATGAGCAGTTCTTC CAISERNSVKNEQFF
TRBJ1-3 - TRBV5-8 - TGTGCCAGCAGCTTCGGGCGAAACACCATATATTTT CASSFGRNTIYF
TRBJ1-4 - TRBV2 - TGTGCCAGCAGTGATCAGGGGCCTAATGAAAAACTGTTTTTT CASSDQGPNEKLFF
TRBJ2-3 once TRBV7-8 - TGTGCCAGCAGCTTAGTCCGAGGACAGAGCACAGATACGCAGTATTTT CASSLVRGQSTDTQYF
TRBJ1-1 medium-sized TRBV27 - TGTGCCAGCAAGTTGGGACCGGCTCATTATGAAGCTTTCTTT CASKLGPAHYEAFF
TRBJ2-7 - TRBV4-2 - TGTGCCAGCAGCGCACCTTCTTCCGAGCAGTACTTC CASSAPSSEQYF
TRBJ2-5 - TRBV5-1 - TGCGCCAGCAGCCGCCAGGGAAGGGATGAGACCCAGTACTTC CASSRQGRDETQYF
TRBJ2-5 - TRBV2 - TGTGCCAGCAGTCCGACCGTACAGGGCGGGGGTACCCAGTACTTC CASSPTVQGGGTQYF
TRBJ2-7 - TRBV18 TRBD1 TGTGCCAGCTCACACAGGACAGGAGGTACCTACGAGCAGTACTTC CASSHRTGGTYEQYF
TRBJ2-1 once TRBV27 TRBD1 TGTGCCAGCAGTTTGGGGGACAGCTCCTACAATGAGCAGTTCTTC CASSLGDSSYNEQFF
TRBJ1-1 - TRBV27 - TGTGCCAGCGTCAGGGGCACTGAAGCTTTCTTT CASVRGTEAFF
TRBJ2-3 - TRBV6-5 TRBD2 TGTGCCAGCAGACGGGGGGTCCTCACAGATACGCAGTATTTT CASRRGVLTDTQYF
TRBJ1-1 - TRBV5-6 - TGTGCCAGCAGCTTGGAGGGCCTTCACACTGAAGCTTTCTTT CASSLEGLHTEAFF
TRBJ2-7 - TRBV2 TRBD1 TGTGCCTGGAAGGGACAGGGGGCGTCTGAGCAGTACTTC CAWKGQGASEQYF
TRBJ2-2 - TRBV12-5 - TGTGCTAGTTCCCGGGGGCAGGGGAGTTTGACCGGGGAGCTGTTTTTT CASSRGQGSLTGELFF
TRBJ1-5 - TRBV6-1 - TGTGCCAGCAGTGATAAGTATAATTTGAGGCGGTTGGGACAGCCCCAGCATTTT CASSDKYNLRRLGQPQHF
TRBJ2-2 - TRBV9 - TGTGCCAGCAGCGGGTCGATAGACAGCACAAACACCGGGGAGCTGTTTTTT CASSGSIDSTNTGELFF
TRBJ1-2 few TRBV20-1 - TGCAGTGCTAGGGTAGGAGGTGGCTACACCTTC CSARVGGGYTF